This TCR beta chain was documented in a study of T cell clusters in autoimmune cytopenias. Findings and caveats of the study: Healthy donors had approximately 2.9-fold more exclusive TRB clusters than active autoimmune hepatitis patients. TRB repertoire shifts in secondary cytopenia and chronic lymphocytic leukemia mostly reflected lymphoma, not autoimmunity. Primary autoimmune cytopenia patients appeared to lack physiological T cell clusters present in healthy donors.

CDR1 is GTSNPN and CDR2 is SVGIG in the germline V gene (reference sequence). CDR3 length equals 13 residues. Multiplex touch-down PCR amplified TRB using TRB-A and TRB-B pools in one tube. TCRdb reworked the multiplex PCR reads into one entry per CDR3 protein, no DNA. Its listing shows almost 15,000 distinct CDR3 sequences. Comments on this clonotype: Its target is unknown.

Each sample's input was roughly 230 ng genomic DNA, 35,000 to 40,000 genome equivalents. Sequenced material: peripheral blood. The rearrangement uses TRBV30 and TRBJ2-7. This TCR came from a human donor with an autoimmune cytopenia or autoimmune hepatitis (not recorded which). The CDR3 protein is CAWMGTPTYEQYF.